A selection of T cell receptor beta chains follows, all from one sample in a study of metastatic and nonmetastatic thyroid tumors. MiXCR was used by TCRdb to re-call the PCR reads. The profile shows 16,000 or so clones, 20% to 25% of them singletons. The sample taken for sequencing was tumor tissue. These receptor sequences come from a male donor with papillary thyroid cancer or a benign thyroid nodule (not recorded which). Some clones in this sample may be carry-over from other donors' samples. Both conserved end residues are part of each CDR3. The order of the fields is J gene, V gene, CDR3 protein.

TRBJ1-2 | TRBV2 | CASSTDPGTSYGYTF
TRBJ2-2 | TRBV4-1 | CASSPQGKGNGELFF
TRBJ2-3 | TRBV20-1 | CSARGVLAGLTDTQYF
TRBJ1-5 | TRBV5-1 | CASSGGQGLDQPQHF
TRBJ2-7 | TRBV20-1 | CSATGPSRTIEQYF
TRBJ2-1 | TRBV4-2 | CASSQDVRKAPHNEQFF
TRBJ1-1 | TRBV27 | CASSWTGRGTVNTEAFF
TRBJ1-6 | TRBV6-1 | CASRDRAIDNSPLHF
TRBJ2-7 | TRBV6-5 | CASSYSVPADYEQYF
TRBJ2-7 | TRBV25-1 | CASSAPSGGREQYF
TRBJ2-3 | TRBV20-1 | CSATSGSTDTQYF
TRBJ2-7 | TRBV27 | CASSFVGGTGVDEQYF
TRBJ1-1 | TRBV27 | CASSLVGGGNTEAFF
TRBJ1-2 | TRBV2 | CASSERANGYTF
TRBJ1-2 | TRBV9 | CASSGPLRGYGYTF
TRBJ2-7 | TRBV5-1 | CASRVADRDYEQYF
TRBJ1-3 | TRBV9 | CASSVDQGSGNTIYF
TRBJ2-2 | TRBV12-3/TRBV12-4 | CASSLSHFTGELFF
TRBJ2-7 | TRBV20-1 | CSADIGGSYNEQYF
TRBJ2-7 | TRBV27 | CASSATGRGSEQYF
TRBJ2-1 | TRBV13 | CASSRRGTGNNEQFF
TRBJ2-1 | TRBV19 | CASTLTPEAYNEQFF
TRBJ2-1 | TRBV28 | CASNTERDKQFF
TRBJ2-3 | TRBV4-2 | CASSQDTRGGADTQYF
TRBJ1-2 | TRBV30 | CAWSMVASVANYGYTF
TRBJ1-3 | TRBV5-6 | CASSPDRRNTIYF
TRBJ1-4 | TRBV10-1 | CATISGVFNEKLFF
TRBJ2-2 | TRBV6-1 | CASSPSGTSVNTGELFF
TRBJ2-3 | TRBV7-9 | CASSLLGGGTDTQYF
TRBJ1-1 | TRBV6-1 | CASRVQGDTEAFF
TRBJ2-3 | TRBV12-3/TRBV12-4 | CASLREGIDTQYF
TRBJ1-2 | TRBV11-2 | CASIYSPDQGANYGYTF
TRBJ2-2 | TRBV27 | CASCIGTPNTGELFF
TRBJ2-1 | TRBV28 | CASSIRDYQFF
TRBJ2-7 | TRBV11-2 | CASSLVGLAGGGGYEQYF
TRBJ2-3 | TRBV5-1 | CASSLAIPNTDTQYF
TRBJ2-1 | TRBV9 | CASSSVLGRAGYNEQFF
TRBJ2-7 | TRBV7-3 | CASSLTGGNEQYF
TRBJ2-1 | TRBV14 | CASIPPVAGGADEQFF
TRBJ2-2 | TRBV5-1 | CASRDSVSEDTGELFF
TRBJ1-6 | TRBV28 | CASSQGQGGNSPLHF
TRBJ2-7 | TRBV10-2 | CASSEPERGKNYEQYF
TRBJ2-7 | TRBV30 | CAWSVASYEQYF
TRBJ2-2 | TRBV6-5 | CASSYVEGSLELFF
TRBJ1-2 | TRBV28 | CASSSPSTVANFNYGYTF
TRBJ2-1 | TRBV11-2 | CASSLASLNEQFF
TRBJ2-7 | TRBV5-1 | CASRDDRGLSYEQYF
TRBJ2-3 | TRBV27 | CASIPFSGMAPDTQYF
TRBJ1-1 | TRBV3-1 | CASSPRTGRLNTEAFF
TRBJ2-7 | TRBV20-1 | CSAMGGQGYTLSYEQYF
TRBJ2-1 | TRBV4-1 | CASSEDEAGGLSNEQFF
TRBJ2-2 | TRBV3-1 | CASSQRGASTGELFF
TRBJ2-1 | TRBV9 | CASSVSGGGNNNEQFF
TRBJ1-6 | TRBV27 | CASSTRDSPLHF
TRBJ2-1 | TRBV28 | CASSPLAGGINEQFF
TRBJ2-1 | TRBV5-4 | CASSLSASRDHNEQFF
TRBJ2-4 | TRBV11-2 | CASSSSAGGGNIQYF
TRBJ1-6 | TRBV4-2 | CASSPRTGRRYNSPLHF
TRBJ2-1 | TRBV15 | CATSRDRDSGGPYNEQFF